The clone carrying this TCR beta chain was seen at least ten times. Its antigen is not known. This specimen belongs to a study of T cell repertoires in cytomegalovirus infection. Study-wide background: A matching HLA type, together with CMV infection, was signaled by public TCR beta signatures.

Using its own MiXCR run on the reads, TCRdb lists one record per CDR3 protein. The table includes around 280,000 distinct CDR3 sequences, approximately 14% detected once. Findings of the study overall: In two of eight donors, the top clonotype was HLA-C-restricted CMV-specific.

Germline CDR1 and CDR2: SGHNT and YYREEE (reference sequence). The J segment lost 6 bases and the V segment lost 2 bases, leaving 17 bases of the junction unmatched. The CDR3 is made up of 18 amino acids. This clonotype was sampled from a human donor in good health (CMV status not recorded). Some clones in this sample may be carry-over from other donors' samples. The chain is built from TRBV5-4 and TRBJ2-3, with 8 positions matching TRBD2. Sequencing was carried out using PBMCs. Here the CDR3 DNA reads TGTGCCAGCAGCTTCCCCTCGGGGAGCGGGGGATTCTCCGATACGCAGTATTTT. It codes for CASSFPSGSGGFSDTQYF.